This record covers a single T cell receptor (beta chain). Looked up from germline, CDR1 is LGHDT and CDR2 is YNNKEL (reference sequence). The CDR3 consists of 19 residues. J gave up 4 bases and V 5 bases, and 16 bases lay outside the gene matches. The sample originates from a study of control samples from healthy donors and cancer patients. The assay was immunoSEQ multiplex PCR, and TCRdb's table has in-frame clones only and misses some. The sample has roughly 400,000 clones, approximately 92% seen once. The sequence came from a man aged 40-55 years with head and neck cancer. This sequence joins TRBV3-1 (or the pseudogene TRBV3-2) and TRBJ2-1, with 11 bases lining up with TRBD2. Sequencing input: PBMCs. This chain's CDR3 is CASSSTNPGTSGDYNEQFF. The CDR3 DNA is TGTGCCAGCAGCTCAACTAACCCCGGGACTAGCGGTGATTACAATGAGCAGTTCTTC.